The entry that follows covers one TCR beta chain sequence. What it binds is not known. The CDR3 runs to 16 residues. Germline V CDR1 and CDR2: SGHAT, FQNNGV. Trimming left V 5 bases short and J 0 bases short, with 14 bases between. The data stem from a study of T cell responses to AZD1222 COVID-19 vaccine. About the research overall: Pooled together were second doses at about 4 or about 12 weeks. Study conclusions and caveats: Vaccination with two AZD1222 doses was followed by a rise in Spike-specific TCR breadth and depth.

Profiled with immunoSEQ multiplex PCR; TCRdb holds only in-frame clones, not every one. Among 130,000 or so clones listed, more than 85% were seen once. The source was peripheral blood, collected on day 0 of AZD1222 vaccination. This chain connects TRBV11-2 to TRBJ1-3, with D possibly being TRBD1 (6 bases). The clonotype originates from an adult in good health. CDR3 sequence reads: CASSLWTARSGNTIYF. The CDR3 nucleotides read TGTGCCAGCAGCCTCTGGACAGCGCGCTCTGGAAACACCATATATTTT.